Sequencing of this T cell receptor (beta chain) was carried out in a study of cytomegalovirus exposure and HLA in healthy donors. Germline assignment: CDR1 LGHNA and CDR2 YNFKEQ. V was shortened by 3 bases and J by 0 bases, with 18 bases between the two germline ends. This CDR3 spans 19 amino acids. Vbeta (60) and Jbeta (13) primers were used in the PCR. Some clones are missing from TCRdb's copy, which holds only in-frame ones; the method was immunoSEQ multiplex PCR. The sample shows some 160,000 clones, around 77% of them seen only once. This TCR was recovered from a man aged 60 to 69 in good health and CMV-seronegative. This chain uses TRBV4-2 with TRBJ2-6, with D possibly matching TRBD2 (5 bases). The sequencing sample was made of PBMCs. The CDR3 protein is CASSQGLGFRGSGANVLTF. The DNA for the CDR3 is TGTGCCAGCAGCCAGGGGTTGGGTTTCCGGGGCTCTGGGGCCAACGTCCTGACTTTC.